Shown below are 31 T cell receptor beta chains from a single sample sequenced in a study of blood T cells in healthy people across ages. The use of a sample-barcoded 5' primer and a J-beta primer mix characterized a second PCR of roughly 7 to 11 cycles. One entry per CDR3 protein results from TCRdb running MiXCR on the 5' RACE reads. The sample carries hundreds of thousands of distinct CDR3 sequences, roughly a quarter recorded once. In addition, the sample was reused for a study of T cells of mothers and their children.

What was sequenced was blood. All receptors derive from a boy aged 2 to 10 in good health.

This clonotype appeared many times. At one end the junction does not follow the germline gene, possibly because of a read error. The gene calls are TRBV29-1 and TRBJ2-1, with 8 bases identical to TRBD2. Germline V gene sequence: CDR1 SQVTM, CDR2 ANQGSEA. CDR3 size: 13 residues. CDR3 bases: TGCAGCGGTGAAGCGGGAGCCCTTAATGAGCAGTTCTTC. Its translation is CSGEAGALNEQFF.

The CDR3 here is CASSFSSRGSSYEQYF. The DNA of the CDR3 is TGTGCCAGCAGCTTCAGTAGCCGGGGAAGCTCCTACGAGCAGTACTTC. The chain couples TRBV5-6 to TRBJ2-7, with a weak D call TRBD2 (5 bases). Germline CDR1 and CDR2: SGHDT and YYEEEE. The CDR3 has 16 residues. V was clipped by 2 bases and J by 0 bases, with 15 bases between them. The full variable domain, in which reference TRBV5-6 and TRBJ2-7 provide the parts outside the CDR3, is DAGVTQSPTHLIKTRGQQVTLRCSPKSGHDTVSWYQQALGQGPQFIFQYYEEEERQRGNFPDRFSGHQFPNYSSELNVNALLLGDSALYLCASSFSSRGSSYEQYFGPGTRLTVT.

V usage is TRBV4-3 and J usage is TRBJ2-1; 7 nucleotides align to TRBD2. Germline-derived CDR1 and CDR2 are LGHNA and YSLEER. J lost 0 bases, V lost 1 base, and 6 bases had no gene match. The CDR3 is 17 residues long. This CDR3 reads CASSQAYSGFSYNEQFF. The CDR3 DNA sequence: TGCGCCAGCAGCCAAGCATATAGCGGGTTCTCCTACAATGAGCAGTTCTTC.

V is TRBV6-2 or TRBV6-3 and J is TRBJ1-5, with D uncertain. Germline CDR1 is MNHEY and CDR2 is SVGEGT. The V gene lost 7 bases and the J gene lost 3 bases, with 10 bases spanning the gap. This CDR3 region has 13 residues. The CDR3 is CASNRKNNQPQHF. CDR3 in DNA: TGTGCCAGCAATAGGAAAAACAATCAGCCCCAGCATTTT.

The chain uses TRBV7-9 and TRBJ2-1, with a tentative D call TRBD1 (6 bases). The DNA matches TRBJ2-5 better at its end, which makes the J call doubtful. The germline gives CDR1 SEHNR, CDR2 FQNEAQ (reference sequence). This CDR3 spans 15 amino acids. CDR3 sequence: CASSSTGTREETQYF. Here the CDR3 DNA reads TGTGCCAGCAGCTCGACCGGGACACGGGAAGAGACCCAGTACTTC.

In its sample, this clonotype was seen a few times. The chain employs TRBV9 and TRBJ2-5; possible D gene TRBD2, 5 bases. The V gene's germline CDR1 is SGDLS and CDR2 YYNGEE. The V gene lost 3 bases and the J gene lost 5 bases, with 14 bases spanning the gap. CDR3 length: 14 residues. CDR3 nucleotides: TGTGCCAGCAGCGCGAGGGCGGGTGCGGAGACCCAGTACTTC. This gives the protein CASSARAGAETQYF.

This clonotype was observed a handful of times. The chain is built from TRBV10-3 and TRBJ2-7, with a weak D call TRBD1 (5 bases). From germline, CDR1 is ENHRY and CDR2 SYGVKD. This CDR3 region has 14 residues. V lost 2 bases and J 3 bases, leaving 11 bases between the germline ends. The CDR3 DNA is TGTGCCATCAGTGAGCTAGGGGTAAACTACGAGCAGTACTTC. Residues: CAISELGVNYEQYF.

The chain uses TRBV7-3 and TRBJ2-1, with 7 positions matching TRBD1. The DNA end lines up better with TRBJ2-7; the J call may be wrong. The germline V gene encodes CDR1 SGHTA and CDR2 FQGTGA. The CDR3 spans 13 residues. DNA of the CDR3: TGTGCCAGCAGCACAGGGACAGTGAGCGAGCAGTACTTC. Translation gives CASSTGTVSEQYF.

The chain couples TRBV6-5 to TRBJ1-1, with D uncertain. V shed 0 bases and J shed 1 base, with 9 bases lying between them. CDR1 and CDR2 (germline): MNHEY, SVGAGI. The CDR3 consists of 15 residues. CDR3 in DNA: TGTGCCAGCAGTTACTCGGGGATGGGGAACACTGAAGCTTTCTTT. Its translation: CASSYSGMGNTEAFF.

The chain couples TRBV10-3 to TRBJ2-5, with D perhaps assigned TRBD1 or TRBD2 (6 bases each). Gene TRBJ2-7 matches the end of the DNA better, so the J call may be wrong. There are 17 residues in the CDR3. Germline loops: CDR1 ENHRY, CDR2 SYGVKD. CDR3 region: CAISAGADSRAVGEQYF. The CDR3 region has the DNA TGTGCCATCAGTGCGGGGGCTGATTCCCGGGCTGTGGGCGAGCAGTACTTC.

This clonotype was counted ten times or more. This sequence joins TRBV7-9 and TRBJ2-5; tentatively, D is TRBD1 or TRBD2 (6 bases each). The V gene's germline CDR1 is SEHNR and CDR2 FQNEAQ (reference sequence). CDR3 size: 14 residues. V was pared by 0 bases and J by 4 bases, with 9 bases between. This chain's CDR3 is CASSLAGGAETQYF. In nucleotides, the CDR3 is TGTGCCAGCAGCTTAGCGGGGGGCGCAGAGACCCAGTACTTC.

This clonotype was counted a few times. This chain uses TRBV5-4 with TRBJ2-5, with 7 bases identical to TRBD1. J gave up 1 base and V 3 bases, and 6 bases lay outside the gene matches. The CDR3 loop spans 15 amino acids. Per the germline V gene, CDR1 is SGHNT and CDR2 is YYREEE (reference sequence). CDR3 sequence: CASSSWTGLQETQYF. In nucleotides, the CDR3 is TGTGCCAGCAGCTCGTGGACAGGTCTCCAAGAGACCCAGTACTTC.

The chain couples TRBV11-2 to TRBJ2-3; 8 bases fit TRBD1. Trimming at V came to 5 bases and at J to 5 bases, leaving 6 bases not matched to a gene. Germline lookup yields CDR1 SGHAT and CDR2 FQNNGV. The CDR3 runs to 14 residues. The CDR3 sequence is CASSRQGAEDTQYF. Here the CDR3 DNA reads TGTGCCAGCAGCCGTCAGGGGGCTGAAGATACGCAGTATTTT.

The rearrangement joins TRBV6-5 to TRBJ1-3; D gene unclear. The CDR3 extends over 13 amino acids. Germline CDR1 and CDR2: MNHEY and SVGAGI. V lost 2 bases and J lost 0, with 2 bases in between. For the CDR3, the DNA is TGTGCCAGCAGTTACGGCTCTGGAAACACCATATATTTT. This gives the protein CASSYGSGNTIYF.

This CDR3 is CASSSRGIRDTQYF. The CDR3 DNA sequence: TGTGCCAGCAGCTCCCGGGGTATAAGGGATACGCAGTATTTT. V and J are TRBV7-9 and TRBJ2-3; a weak D match, TRBD2 (5 bases). CDR3 length: 14 amino acids. Deletions cut 4 bases from V and 6 bases from J, with 14 bases between. The germline gives CDR1 SEHNR, CDR2 FQNEAQ (reference sequence).

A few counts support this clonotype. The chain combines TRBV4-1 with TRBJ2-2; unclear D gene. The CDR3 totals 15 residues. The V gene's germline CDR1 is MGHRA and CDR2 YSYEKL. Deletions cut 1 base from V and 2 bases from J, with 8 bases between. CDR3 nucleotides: TGCGCCAGCAGCCAAGGCCATCTTAACACCGGGGAGCTGTTTTTT. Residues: CASSQGHLNTGELFF.

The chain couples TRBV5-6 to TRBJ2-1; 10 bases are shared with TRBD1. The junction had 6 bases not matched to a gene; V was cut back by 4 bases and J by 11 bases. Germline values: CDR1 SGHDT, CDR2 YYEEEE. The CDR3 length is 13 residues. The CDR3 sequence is CASSQPDRGQQFF. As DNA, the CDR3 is TGTGCCAGCAGCCAACCCGACAGGGGGCAGCAGTTCTTC.

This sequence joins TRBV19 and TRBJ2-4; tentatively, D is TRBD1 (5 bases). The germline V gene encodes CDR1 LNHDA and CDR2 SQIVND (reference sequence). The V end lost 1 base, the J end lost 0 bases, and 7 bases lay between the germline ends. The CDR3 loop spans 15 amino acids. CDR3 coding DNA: TGTGCCAGTAGTATAGGACAGCTAGCCAAAAACATTCAGTACTTC. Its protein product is CASSIGQLAKNIQYF.

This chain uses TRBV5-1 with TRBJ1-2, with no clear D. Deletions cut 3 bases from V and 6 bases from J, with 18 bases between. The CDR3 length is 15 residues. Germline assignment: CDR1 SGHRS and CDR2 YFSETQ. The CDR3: CASSSSAGYEDGYTF. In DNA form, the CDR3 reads TGCGCCAGCAGCTCTTCCGCGGGATATGAGGATGGCTACACCTTC.

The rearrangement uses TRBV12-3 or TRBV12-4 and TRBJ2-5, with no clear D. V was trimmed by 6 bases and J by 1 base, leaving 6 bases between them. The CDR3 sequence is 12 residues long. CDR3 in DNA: TGTGCCAGCAGCCGGATCCAAGAGACCCAGTACTTC. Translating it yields CASSRIQETQYF.

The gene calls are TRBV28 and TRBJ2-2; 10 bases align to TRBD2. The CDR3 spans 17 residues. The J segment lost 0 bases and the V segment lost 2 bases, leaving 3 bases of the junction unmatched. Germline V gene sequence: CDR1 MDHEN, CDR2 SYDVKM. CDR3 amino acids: CASSLPGTSANTGELFF. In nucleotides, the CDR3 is TGTGCCAGCAGTTTACCTGGGACTAGCGCGAACACCGGGGAGCTGTTTTTT.

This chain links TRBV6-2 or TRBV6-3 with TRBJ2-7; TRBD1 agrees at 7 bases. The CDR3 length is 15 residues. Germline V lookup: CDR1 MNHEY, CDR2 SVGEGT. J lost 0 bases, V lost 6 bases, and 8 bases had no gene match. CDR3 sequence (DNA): TGTGCCAGCAGCAGGGACAGTGTTTCCTCCTACGAGCAGTACTTC. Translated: CASSRDSVSSYEQYF.

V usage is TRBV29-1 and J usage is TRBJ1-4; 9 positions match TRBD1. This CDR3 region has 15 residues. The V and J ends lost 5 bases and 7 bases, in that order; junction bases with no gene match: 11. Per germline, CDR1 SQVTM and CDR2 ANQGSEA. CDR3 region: CSVSKGGQGSEKLFF. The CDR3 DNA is TGCAGCGTTTCAAAGGGAGGACAGGGGAGTGAAAAACTGTTTTTT.

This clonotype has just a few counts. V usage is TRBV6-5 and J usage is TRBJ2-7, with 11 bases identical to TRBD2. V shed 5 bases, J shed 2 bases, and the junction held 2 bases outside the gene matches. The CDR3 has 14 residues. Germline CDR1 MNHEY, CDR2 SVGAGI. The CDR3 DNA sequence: TGTGCCAGCAGTCGTAGCGGGAGGGCCTACGAGCAGTACTTC. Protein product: CASSRSGRAYEQYF.

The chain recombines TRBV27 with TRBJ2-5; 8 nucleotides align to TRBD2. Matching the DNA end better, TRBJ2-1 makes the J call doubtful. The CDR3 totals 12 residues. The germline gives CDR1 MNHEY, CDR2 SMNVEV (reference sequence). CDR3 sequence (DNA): TGTGCCAGCAGTCTTAGCGGGGCCCCACAGTTCTTC. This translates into CASSLSGAPQFF.

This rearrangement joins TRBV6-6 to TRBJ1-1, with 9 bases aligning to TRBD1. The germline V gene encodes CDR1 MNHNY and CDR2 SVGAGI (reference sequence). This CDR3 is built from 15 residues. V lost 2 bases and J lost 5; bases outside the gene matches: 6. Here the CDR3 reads CASSYLGQGWTEAFF. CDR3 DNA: TGTGCCAGCAGTTACCTAGGACAGGGGTGGACTGAAGCTTTCTTT.

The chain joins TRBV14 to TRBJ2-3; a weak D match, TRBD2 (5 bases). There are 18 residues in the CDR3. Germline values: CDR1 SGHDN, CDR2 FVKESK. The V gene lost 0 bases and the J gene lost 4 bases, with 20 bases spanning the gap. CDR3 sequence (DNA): TGTGCCAGCAGCCAAGAGGGGAAACTAGGTTTGTTTCCAGATACGCAGTATTTT. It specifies CASSQEGKLGLFPDTQYF.

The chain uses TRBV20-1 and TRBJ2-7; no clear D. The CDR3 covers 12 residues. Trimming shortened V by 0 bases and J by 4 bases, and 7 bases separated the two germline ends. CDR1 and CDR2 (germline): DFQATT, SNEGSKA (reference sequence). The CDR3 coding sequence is TGCAGTGCTAGAGAAAAAAAGTACGAGCAGTACTTC. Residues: CSAREKKYEQYF.

CDR3 nucleotide sequence: TGTGCCAGCAGCTTAGAGATGAGCACTGAAGCTTTCTTT. Translated: CASSLEMSTEAFF. The chain couples TRBV7-8 to TRBJ1-1; D unresolved. V lost 1 base and J lost 4, with 7 bases in between. The V gene's germline CDR1 is SGHVS and CDR2 FQNEAQ. The CDR3 consists of 13 residues.

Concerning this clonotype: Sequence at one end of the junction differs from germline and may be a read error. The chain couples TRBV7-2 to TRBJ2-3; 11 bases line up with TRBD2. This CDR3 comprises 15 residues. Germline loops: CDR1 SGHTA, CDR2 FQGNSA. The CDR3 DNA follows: TGTGCCAGCAGCCTGGGACTAGCGGCCACAGATACGCAGTGTTTT. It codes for CASSLGLAATDTQCF.

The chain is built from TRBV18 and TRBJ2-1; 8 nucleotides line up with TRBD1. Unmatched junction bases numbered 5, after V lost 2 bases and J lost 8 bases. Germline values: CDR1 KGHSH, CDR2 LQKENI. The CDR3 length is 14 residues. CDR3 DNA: TGTGCCAGCTCACCAGTCGGACAGGGTGATGAGCAGTTCTTC. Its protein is CASSPVGQGDEQFF. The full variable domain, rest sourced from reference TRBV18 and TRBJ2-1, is NAGVMQNPRHLVRRRGQEARLRCSPMKGHSHVYWYRQLPEEGLKFMVYLQKENIIDESGMPKERFSAEFPKEGPSILRIQQVVRGDSAAYFCASSPVGQGDEQFFGPGTRLTVL.